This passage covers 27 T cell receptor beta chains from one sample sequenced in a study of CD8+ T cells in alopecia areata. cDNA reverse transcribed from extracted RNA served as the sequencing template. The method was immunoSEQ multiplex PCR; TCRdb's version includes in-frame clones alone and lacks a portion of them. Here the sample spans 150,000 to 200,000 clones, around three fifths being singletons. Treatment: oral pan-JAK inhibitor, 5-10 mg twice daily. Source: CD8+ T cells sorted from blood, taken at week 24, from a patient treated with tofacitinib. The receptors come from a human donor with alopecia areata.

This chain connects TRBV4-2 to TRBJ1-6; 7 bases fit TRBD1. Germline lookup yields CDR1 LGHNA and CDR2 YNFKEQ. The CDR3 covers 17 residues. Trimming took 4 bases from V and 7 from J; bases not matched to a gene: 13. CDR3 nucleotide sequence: TGTGCCAGCAGCCCAGACAGAGGGGGCTCGGGGAATTCACCCCTCCACTTT. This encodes CASSPDRGGSGNSPLHF.

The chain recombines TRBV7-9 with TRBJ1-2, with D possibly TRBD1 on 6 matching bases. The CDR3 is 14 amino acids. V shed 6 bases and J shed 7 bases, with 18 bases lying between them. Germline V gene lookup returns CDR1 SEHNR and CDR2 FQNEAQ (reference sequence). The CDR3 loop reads CASRRTPGEVGYTF. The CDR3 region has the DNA TGTGCCAGCAGGAGGACACCAGGGGAGGTTGGCTACACCTTC. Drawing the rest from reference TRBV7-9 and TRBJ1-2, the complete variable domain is DTGVSQNPRHKITKRGQNVTFRCDPISEHNRLYWYRQTLGQGPEFLTYFQNEAQLEKSRLLSDRFSAERPKGSFSTLEIQRTEQGDSAMYLCASRRTPGEVGYTFGSGTRLTVV.

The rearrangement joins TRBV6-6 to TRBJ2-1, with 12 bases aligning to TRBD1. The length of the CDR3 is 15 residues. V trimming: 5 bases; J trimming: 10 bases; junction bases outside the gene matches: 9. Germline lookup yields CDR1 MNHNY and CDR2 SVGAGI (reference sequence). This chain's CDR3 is CASSQGQGAFREQFF. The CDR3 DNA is TGTGCCAGCAGTCAGGGACAGGGGGCGTTTCGCGAGCAGTTCTTC.

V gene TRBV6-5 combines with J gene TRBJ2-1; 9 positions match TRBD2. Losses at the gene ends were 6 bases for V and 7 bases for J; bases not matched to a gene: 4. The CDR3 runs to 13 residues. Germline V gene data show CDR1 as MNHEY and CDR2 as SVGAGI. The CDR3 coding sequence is TGTGCCAGCAGCCTAGCGGGGTGGAATGAGCAGTTCTTC. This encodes CASSLAGWNEQFF.

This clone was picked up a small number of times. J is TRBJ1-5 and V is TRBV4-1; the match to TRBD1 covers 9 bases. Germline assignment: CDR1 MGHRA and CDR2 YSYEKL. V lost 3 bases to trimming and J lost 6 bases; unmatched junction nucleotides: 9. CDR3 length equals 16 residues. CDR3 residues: CASSHRTGDVPQPQHF. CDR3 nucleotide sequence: TGCGCCAGCAGCCATCGGACAGGGGACGTCCCTCAGCCCCAGCATTTT.

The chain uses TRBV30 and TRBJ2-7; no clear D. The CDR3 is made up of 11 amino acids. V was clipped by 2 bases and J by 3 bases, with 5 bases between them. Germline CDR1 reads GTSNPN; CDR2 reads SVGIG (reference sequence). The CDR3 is CAWSQGYEQYF. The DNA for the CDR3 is TGTGCCTGGAGTCAAGGCTACGAGCAGTACTTC. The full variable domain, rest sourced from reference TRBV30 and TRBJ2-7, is SQTIHQWPATLVQPVGSPLSLECTVEGTSNPNLYWYRQAAGRGLQLLFYSVGIGQISSEVPQNLSASRPQDRQFILSSKKLLLSDSGFYLCAWSQGYEQYFGPGTRLTVT.

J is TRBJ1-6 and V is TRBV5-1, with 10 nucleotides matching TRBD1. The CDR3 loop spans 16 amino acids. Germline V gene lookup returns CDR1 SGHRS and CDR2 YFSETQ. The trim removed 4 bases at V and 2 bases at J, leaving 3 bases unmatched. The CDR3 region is CASSVGQGAYNSPLHF. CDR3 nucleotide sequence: TGCGCCAGCAGCGTTGGACAGGGGGCCTATAATTCACCCCTCCACTTT.

CDR3 sequence: CASSLGQNEAFF. As DNA, the CDR3 is TGTGCCAGCAGCTTAGGACAGAACGAAGCTTTCTTT. The chain is built from TRBV7-8 and TRBJ1-1; D is perhaps TRBD1 (5 bases). CDR1 is SGHVS, CDR2 FQNEAQ, per germline. Trimming removed 1 base at V and 8 bases at J, with 8 bases between. This CDR3 has 12 residues.

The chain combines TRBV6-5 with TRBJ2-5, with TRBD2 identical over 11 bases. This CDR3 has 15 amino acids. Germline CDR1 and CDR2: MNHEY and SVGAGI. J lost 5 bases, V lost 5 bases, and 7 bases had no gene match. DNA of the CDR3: TGTGCCAGCAGTCGTATAGCGGGGGGGCGGGAGACCCAGTACTTC. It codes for CASSRIAGGRETQYF.

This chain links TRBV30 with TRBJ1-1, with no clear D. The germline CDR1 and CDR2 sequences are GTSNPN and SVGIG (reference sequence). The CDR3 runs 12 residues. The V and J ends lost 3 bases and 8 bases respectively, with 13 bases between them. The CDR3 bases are TGTGCCTGGAGGGCATCCGGAGAGGAAGCTTTCTTT. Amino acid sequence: CAWRASGEEAFF.

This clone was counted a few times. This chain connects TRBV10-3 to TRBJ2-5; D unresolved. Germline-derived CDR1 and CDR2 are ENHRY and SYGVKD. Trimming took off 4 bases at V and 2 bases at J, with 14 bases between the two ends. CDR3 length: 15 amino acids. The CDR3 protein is CAISVSWAAQETQYF. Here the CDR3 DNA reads TGTGCCATCAGTGTGAGTTGGGCAGCACAAGAGACCCAGTACTTC.

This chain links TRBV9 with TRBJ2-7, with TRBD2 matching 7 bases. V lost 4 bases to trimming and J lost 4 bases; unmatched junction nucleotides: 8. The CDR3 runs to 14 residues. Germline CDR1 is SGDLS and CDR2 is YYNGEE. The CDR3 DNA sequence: TGTGCCAGCAGCATAAGCGGGGAGGCGTACGAGCAGTACTTC. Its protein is CASSISGEAYEQYF.

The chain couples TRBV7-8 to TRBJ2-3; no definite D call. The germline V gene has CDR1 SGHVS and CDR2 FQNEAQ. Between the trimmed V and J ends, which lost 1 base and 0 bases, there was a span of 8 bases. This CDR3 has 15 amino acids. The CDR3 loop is CASSLVGTSTDTQYF. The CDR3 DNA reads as TGTGCCAGCAGCTTAGTAGGAACTAGCACAGATACGCAGTATTTT.

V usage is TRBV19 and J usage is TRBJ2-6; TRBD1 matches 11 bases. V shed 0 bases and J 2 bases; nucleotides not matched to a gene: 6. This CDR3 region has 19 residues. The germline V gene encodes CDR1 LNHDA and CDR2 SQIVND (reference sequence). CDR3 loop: CASSIDRTGGSPGANVLTF. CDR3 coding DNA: TGTGCCAGTAGTATAGACCGGACAGGGGGCTCACCTGGGGCCAACGTCCTGACTTTC. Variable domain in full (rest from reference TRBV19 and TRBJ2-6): DGGITQSPKYLFRKEGQNVTLSCEQNLNHDAMYWYRQDPGQGLRLIYYSQIVNDFQKGDIAEGYSVSREKKESFPLTVTSAQKNPTAFYLCASSIDRTGGSPGANVLTFGAGSRLTVL.

DNA of the CDR3: TGTGCCACCAGCAGACCTCTGGCCCATGGCTACACCTTC. Residues: CATSRPLAHGYTF. This rearrangement joins TRBV15 to TRBJ1-2; D not certain. From germline, CDR1 is LNHNV and CDR2 YYDKDF (reference sequence). There are 13 residues in the CDR3. V was pared by 2 bases and J by 6 bases, with 10 bases between.

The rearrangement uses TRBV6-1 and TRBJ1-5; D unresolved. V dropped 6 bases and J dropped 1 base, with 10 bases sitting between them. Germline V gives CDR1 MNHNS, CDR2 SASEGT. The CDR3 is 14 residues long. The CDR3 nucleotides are TGTGCCAGCAGAACTATCAACAGCAATCAGCCCCAGCATTTT. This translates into CASRTINSNQPQHF.

The CDR3 sequence: CASSPQGGRGVNTEAFF. In DNA form, the CDR3 reads TGTGCCAGCAGCCCCCAGGGAGGCCGGGGAGTGAACACTGAAGCTTTCTTT. The rearrangement uses TRBV9 and TRBJ1-1, with a weak D call TRBD1 (5 bases). Trimming took off 4 bases at V and 0 bases at J, with 19 bases between the two ends. Germline V CDR1 and CDR2: SGDLS, YYNGEE. This CDR3 contains 17 residues.

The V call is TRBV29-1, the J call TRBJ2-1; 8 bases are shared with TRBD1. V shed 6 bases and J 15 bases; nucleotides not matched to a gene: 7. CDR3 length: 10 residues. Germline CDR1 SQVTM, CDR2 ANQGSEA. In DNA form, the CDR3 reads TGCAGCGTCTTAGGACAGGGAACGTTCTTC. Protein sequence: CSVLGQGTFF.

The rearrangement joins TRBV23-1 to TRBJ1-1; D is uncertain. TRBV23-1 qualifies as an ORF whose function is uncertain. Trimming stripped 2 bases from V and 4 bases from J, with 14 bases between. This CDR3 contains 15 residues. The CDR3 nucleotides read TGCGCCAGCAGTCAACCCCCGGGGTTAGGCACTGAAGCTTTCTTT. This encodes CASSQPPGLGTEAFF.

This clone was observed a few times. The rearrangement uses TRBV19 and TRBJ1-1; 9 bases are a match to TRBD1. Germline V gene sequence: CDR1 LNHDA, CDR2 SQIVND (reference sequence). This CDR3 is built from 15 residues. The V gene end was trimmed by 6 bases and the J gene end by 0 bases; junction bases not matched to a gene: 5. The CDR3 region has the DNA TGTGCCAGTAGCGACGGGACAGGGTTGAACACTGAAGCTTTCTTT. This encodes CASSDGTGLNTEAFF.

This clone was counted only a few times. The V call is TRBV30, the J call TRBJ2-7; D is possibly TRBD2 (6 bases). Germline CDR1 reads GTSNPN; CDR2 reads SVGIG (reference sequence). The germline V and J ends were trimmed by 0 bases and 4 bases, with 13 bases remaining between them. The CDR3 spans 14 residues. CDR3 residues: CAWSVSRGRYEQYF. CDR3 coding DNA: TGTGCCTGGAGTGTATCCAGAGGGAGGTACGAGCAGTACTTC. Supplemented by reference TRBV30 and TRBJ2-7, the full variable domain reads SQTIHQWPATLVQPVGSPLSLECTVEGTSNPNLYWYRQAAGRGLQLLFYSVGIGQISSEVPQNLSASRPQDRQFILSSKKLLLSDSGFYLCAWSVSRGRYEQYFGPGTRLTVT.

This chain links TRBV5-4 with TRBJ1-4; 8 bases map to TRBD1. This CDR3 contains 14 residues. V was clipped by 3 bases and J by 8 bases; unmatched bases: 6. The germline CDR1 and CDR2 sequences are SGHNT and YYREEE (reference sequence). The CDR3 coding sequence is TGTGCCAGCAGCTATGACAGGGGTGGCGAAAAACTGTTTTTT. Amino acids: CASSYDRGGEKLFF.

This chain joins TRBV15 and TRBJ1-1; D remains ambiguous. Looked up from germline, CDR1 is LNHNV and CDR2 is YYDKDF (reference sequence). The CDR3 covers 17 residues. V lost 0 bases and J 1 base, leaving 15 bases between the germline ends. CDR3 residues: CATSRDLVGVANTEAFF. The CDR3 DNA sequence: TGTGCCACCAGCAGAGATTTAGTTGGGGTCGCGAACACTGAAGCTTTCTTT.

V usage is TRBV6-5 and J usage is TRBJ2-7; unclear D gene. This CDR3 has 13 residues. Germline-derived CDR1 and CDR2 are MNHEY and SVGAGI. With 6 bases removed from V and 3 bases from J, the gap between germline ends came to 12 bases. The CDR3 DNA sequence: TGTGCCAGCAGCCCGATTGTCAGCTACGAGCAGTACTTC. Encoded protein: CASSPIVSYEQYF.

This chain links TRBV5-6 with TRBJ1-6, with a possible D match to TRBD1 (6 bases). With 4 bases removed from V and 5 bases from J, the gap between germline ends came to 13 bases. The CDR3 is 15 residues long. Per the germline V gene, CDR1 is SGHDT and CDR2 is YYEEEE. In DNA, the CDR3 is TGTGCCAGCAGCCCGGGCCAGGGGAATAATTCACCCCTCCACTTT. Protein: CASSPGQGNNSPLHF.

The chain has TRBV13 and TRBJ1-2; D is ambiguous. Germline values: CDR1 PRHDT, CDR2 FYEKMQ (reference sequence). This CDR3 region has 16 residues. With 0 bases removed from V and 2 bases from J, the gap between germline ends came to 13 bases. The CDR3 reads CASSLGREEGNYGYTF. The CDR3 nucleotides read TGTGCCAGCAGCTTAGGTCGGGAAGAGGGAAACTATGGCTACACCTTC.

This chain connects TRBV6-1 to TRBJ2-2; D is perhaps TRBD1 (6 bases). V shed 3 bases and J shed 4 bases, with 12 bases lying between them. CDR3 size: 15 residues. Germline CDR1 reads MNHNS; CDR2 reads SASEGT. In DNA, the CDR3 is TGTGCCAGCAGTGAGGGACGGACAGTCACCGGGGAGCTGTTTTTT. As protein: CASSEGRTVTGELFF.